This T cell receptor beta chain is from a study of blood T cells in healthy people across ages. Whole-study results and caveats: Diversity figures derived from one million T cells were judged to underestimate the true value. Higher diversity and more naive CD4+ cells were features of long-lived donors, compared to aged donors.

Together with a sample-barcoded 5' primer, a J-beta primer mix was included in a second PCR lasting about 6 to 12 cycles. Through a template-switch adaptor with 12 random nucleotides, each cDNA molecule received a tag. All samples gave at least 2.5 million CDR3-containing paired-end reads. TCRdb re-derived calls from the 5' RACE reads in MiXCR, one entry per CDR3 protein. The table records about 700,000 distinct CDR3 sequences, 32% of them present only once. On this clonotype itself: Its target is not known.

CDR3 size: 16 residues. Germline assignment: CDR1 SGHVS and CDR2 FNYEAQ. Sequenced input: blood. The clonotype comes from a woman older than 75 in good health. The chain carries TRBV7-6 and TRBJ2-4; a possible D gene is TRBD1 (6 bases). The J call may be mistaken, given a closer DNA end match to TRBJ2-7. CDR3 DNA sequence: TGTGCCAGCAGCTTAGGGACAGTTGGGACCACCTACGAGCAGTACTTC. It specifies CASSLGTVGTTYEQYF.